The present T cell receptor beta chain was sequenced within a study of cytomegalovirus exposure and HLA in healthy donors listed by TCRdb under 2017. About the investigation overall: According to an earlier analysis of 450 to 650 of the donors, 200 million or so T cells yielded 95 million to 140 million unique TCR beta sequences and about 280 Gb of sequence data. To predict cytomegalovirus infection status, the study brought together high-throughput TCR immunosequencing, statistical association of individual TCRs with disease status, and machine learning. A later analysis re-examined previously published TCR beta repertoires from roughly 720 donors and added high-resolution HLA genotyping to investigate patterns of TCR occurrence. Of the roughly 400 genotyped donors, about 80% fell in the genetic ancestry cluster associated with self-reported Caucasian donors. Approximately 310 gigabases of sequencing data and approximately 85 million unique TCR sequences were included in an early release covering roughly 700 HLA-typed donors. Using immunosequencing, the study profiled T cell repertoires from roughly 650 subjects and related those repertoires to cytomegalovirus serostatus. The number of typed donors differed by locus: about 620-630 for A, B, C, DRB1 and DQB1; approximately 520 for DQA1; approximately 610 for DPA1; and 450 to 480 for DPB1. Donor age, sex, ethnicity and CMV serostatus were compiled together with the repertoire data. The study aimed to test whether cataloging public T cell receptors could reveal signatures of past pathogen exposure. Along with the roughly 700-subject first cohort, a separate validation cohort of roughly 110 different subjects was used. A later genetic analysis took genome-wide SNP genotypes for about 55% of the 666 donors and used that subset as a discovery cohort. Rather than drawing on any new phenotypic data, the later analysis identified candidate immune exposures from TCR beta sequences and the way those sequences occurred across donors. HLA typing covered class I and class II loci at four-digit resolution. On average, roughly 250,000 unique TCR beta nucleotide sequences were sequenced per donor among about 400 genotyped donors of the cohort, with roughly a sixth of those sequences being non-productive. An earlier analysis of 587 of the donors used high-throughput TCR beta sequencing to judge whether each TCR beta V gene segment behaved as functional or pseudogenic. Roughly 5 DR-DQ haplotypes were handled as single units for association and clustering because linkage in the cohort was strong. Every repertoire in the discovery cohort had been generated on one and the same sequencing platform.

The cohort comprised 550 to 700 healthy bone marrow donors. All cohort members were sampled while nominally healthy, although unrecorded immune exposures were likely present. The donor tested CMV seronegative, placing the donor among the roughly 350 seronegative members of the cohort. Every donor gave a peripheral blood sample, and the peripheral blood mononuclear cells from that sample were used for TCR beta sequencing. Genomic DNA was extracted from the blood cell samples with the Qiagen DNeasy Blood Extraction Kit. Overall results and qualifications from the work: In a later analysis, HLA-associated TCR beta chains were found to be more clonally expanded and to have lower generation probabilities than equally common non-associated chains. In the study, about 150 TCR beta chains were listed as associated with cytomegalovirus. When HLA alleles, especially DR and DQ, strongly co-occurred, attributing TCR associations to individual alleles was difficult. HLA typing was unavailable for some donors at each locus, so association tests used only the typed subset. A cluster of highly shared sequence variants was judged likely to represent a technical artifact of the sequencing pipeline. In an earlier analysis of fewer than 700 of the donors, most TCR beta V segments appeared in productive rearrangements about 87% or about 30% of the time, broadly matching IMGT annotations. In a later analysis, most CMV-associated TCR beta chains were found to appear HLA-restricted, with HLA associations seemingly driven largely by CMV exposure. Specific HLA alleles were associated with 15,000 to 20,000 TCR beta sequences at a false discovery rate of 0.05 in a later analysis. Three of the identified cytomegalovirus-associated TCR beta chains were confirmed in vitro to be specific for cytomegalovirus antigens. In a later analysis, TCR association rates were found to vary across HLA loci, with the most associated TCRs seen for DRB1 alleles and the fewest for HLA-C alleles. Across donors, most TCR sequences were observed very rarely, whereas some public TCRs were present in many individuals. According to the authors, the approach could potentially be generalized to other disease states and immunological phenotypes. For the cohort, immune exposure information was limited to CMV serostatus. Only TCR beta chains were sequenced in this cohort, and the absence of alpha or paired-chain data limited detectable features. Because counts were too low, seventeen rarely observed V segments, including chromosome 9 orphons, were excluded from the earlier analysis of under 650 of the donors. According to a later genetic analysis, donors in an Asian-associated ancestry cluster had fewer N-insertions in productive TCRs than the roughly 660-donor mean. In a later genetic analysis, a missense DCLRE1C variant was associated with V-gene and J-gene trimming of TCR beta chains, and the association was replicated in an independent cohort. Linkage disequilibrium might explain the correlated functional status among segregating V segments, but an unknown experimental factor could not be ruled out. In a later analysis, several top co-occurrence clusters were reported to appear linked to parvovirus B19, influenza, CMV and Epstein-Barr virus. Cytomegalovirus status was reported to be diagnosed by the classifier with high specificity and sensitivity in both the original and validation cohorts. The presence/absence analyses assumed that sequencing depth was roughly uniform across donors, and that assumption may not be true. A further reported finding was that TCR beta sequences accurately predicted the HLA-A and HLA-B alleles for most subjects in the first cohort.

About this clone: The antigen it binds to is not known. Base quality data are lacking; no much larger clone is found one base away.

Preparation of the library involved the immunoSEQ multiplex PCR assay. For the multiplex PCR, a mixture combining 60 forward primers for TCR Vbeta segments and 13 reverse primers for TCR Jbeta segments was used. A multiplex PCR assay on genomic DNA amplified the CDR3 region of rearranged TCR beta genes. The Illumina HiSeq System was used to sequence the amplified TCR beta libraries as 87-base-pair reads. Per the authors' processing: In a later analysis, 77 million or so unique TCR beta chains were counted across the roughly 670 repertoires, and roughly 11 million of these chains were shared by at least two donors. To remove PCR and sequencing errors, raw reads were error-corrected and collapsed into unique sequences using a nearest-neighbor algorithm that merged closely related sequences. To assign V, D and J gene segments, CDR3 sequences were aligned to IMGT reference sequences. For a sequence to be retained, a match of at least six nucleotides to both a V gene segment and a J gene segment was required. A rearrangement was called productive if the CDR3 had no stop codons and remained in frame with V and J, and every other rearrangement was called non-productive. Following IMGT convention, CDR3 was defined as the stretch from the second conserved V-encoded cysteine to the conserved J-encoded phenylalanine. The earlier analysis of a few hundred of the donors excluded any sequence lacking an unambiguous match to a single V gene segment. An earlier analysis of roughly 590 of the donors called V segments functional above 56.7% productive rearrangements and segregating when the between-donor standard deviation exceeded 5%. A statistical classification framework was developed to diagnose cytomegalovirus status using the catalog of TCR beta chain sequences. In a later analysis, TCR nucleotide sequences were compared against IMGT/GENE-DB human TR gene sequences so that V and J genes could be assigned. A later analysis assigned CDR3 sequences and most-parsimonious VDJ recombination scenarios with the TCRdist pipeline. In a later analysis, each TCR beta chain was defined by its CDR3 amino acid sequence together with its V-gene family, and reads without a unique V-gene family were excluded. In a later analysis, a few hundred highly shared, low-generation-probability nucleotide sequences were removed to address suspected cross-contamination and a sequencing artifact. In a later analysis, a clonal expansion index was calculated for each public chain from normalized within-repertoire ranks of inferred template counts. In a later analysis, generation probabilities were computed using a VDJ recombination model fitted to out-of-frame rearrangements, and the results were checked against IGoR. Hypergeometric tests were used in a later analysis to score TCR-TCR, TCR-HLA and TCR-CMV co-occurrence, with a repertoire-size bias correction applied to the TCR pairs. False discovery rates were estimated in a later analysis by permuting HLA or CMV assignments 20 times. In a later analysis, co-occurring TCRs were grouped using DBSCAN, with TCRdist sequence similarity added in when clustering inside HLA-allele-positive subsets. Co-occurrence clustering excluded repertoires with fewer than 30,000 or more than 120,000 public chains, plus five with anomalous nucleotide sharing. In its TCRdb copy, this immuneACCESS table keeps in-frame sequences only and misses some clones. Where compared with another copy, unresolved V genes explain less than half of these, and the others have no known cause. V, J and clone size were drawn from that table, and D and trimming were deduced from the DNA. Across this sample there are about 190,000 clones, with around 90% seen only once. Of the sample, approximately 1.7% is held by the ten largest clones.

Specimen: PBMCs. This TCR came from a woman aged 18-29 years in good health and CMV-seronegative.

The CDR3 reads CASSVAGGANTGELFF. Read as DNA, the sequence is TGTGCCAGCAGCGTAGCCGGAGGTGCGAACACCGGGGAGCTGTTTTTT. The receptor chain draws on TRBV9 and TRBJ2-2; the D region possibly corresponds to TRBD2 (5 bases align). CDR1 is given as SGDLS and CDR2 as YYNGEE, both from the germline V gene. Measured from the cysteine to the phenylalanine, the CDR3 is 16 residues long. Only the CDR3 DNA stays, 48 bases, in frame from base 1. V is clipped by 0 bases and J by 0 bases, and the sequence between their germline boundaries is 9 bases long.